This is a list of T cell receptor beta chains from one sample in a study of cytomegalovirus exposure and HLA in healthy donors. Repertoires were generated with immunoSEQ multiplex PCR, while TCRdb's copy carries only in-frame clones and drops some. This table has around 130,000 clones, 65% to 90% appearing once. Sequencing was carried out using PBMCs. The receptors originated from a woman in her thirties or forties in good health and CMV-seronegative. Each CDR3 is given with its conserved first and last residue. D genes are given only for firm matches. Clone sizes are given selectively: once, few, many, or a class where the clone is expanded.

CDR3: CASSQDEWGGYGYTF; DNA: TGCGCCAGCAGCCAAGATGAGTGGGGAGGGTATGGCTACACCTTC; size: once; D: .; length: 15; V: TRBV4-1; J: TRBJ1-2
CDR3: CAWSVWLAGVYNEQFF; DNA: TGTGCCTGGAGTGTATGGCTAGCGGGGGTTTACAATGAGCAGTTCTTC; size: .; D: TRBD2; length: 16; V: TRBV30; J: TRBJ2-1
CDR3: CASSPQGADTEAFF; DNA: TGTGCCAGCTCACCTCAGGGGGCGGACACTGAAGCTTTCTTT; size: .; D: TRBD1; length: 14; V: TRBV18; J: TRBJ1-1
CDR3: CASSASGGAYNEQFF; DNA: TGTGCCAGCAGCGCGAGCGGGGGGGCCTACAATGAGCAGTTCTTC; size: once; D: TRBD2; length: 15; V: TRBV7-3; J: TRBJ2-1
CDR3: CASSLAGAKGNEQFF; DNA: TGTGCCAGCAGCTTGGCGGGAGCCAAGGGGAATGAGCAGTTCTTC; size: .; D: TRBD2; length: 15; V: TRBV7-3; J: TRBJ2-1
CDR3: CASSDSYNEQFF; DNA: TGTGCCAGCAGTGACAGCTACAATGAGCAGTTCTTC; size: .; D: .; length: 12; V: TRBV6-5; J: TRBJ2-1
CDR3: CAWSRGTGNTEAFF; DNA: TGTGCCTGGAGTAGGGGGACGGGGAACACTGAAGCTTTCTTT; size: .; D: .; length: 14; V: TRBV30; J: TRBJ1-1
CDR3: CASSGGTGMGLGIYNEQFF; DNA: TGTGCCAGCAGCGGCGGGACAGGGATGGGACTAGGAATCTACAATGAGCAGTTCTTC; size: .; D: .; length: 19; V: TRBV5-4; J: TRBJ2-1
CDR3: CASSLGQGNSYEQYF; DNA: TGTGCCAGCAGCTTGGGACAGGGAAATTCCTACGAGCAGTACTTC; size: .; D: TRBD1; length: 15; V: TRBV5-8; J: TRBJ2-7
CDR3: CASSLQGRGLNTEAFF; DNA: TGCGCCAGCAGCTTGCAAGGACGGGGGTTGAACACTGAAGCTTTCTTT; size: few; D: .; length: 16; V: TRBV5-1; J: TRBJ1-1
CDR3: CASSGDRTYGYTF; DNA: TGTGCCAGCAGCGGGGACAGGACCTATGGCTACACCTTC; size: .; D: TRBD1; length: 13; V: TRBV7-2; J: TRBJ1-2
CDR3: CASSLTRQTNYGYTF; DNA: TGCGCCAGCAGCTTAACCCGACAGACTAACTATGGCTACACCTTC; size: .; D: .; length: 15; V: TRBV5-1; J: TRBJ1-2
CDR3: CAWGEGADTEAFF; DNA: TGTGCCTGGGGAGAGGGGGCAGACACTGAAGCTTTCTTT; size: .; D: TRBD1; length: 13; V: TRBV30; J: TRBJ1-1
CDR3: CASSYGAGYNSPLHF; DNA: TGTGCCAGCAGTTACGGGGCTGGGTATAATTCACCCCTCCACTTT; size: .; D: .; length: 15; V: TRBV6-5; J: TRBJ1-6
CDR3: CASSPRAGMTETQYF; DNA: TGTGCCAGCTCACCTAGAGCGGGAATGACAGAGACCCAGTACTTC; size: .; D: TRBD2; length: 15; V: TRBV18; J: TRBJ2-5
CDR3: CASGQGGTNTGELFF; DNA: TGTGCCAGCGGACAGGGGGGGACGAACACCGGGGAGCTGTTTTTT; size: .; D: TRBD1; length: 15; V: TRBV15; J: TRBJ2-2
CDR3: CASSYTPVGQGGYTF; DNA: TGTGCCAGCAGTTACACGCCAGTGGGACAGGGGGGCTACACCTTC; size: .; D: TRBD1; length: 15; V: TRBV6-6; J: TRBJ1-2
CDR3: CASSTQNAGGSAYNEQFF; DNA: TGTGCCAGCAGCACGCAAAATGCTGGTGGGAGTGCCTACAATGAGCAGTTCTTC; size: .; D: .; length: 18; V: TRBV13; J: TRBJ2-1
CDR3: CASSDDRGVDTQYF; DNA: TGTGCCAGCAGTGATGACAGGGGGGTCGATACGCAGTATTTT; size: .; D: TRBD1; length: 14; V: TRBV2; J: TRBJ2-3
CDR3: CASSLTSGGNNEQFF; DNA: TGTGCCAGCTCACTTACTAGCGGGGGGAACAATGAGCAGTTCTTC; size: .; D: TRBD2; length: 15; V: TRBV18; J: TRBJ2-1
CDR3: CASSRGTSGGYTDTQYF; DNA: TGTGCCAGCAGCAGGGGGACTAGCGGGGGATACACAGATACGCAGTATTTT; size: once; D: TRBD2; length: 17; V: TRBV5-4; J: TRBJ2-3
CDR3: CASSYSRDRVTGYTF; DNA: TGTGCCAGCAGTTACTCGAGGGACAGGGTAACGGGCTACACCTTC; size: .; D: TRBD1; length: 15; V: TRBV6-6; J: TRBJ1-2
CDR3: CAWSSREGDRGPYEQYF; DNA: TGTGCCTGGAGTTCACGGGAGGGGGACAGGGGACCCTACGAGCAGTACTTC; size: once; D: TRBD1; length: 17; V: TRBV30; J: TRBJ2-7
CDR3: CASSRIDSSNQPQHF; DNA: TGCGCCAGCAGCCGCATCGACAGTAGCAATCAGCCCCAGCATTTT; size: .; D: .; length: 15; V: TRBV4-1; J: TRBJ1-5
CDR3: CAGGQVSSGANVLTF; DNA: TGTGCCGGTGGACAGGTTAGCTCTGGGGCCAACGTCCTGACTTTC; size: few; D: TRBD1; length: 15; V: TRBV19; J: TRBJ2-6
CDR3: CASRPTGGYTEAFF; DNA: TGTGCCAGCAGACCCACAGGGGGGTACACTGAAGCTTTCTTT; size: .; D: TRBD1; length: 14; V: TRBV28; J: TRBJ1-1
CDR3: CASSPKDIRSGNTIYF; DNA: TGTGCCAGCAGCCCGAAGGACATCCGCTCTGGAAACACCATATATTTT; size: .; D: .; length: 16; V: TRBV11-2; J: TRBJ1-3
CDR3: CASSLGQGSGNQPQHF; DNA: TGTGCCAGCAGCTTAGGACAGGGTAGCGGCAATCAGCCCCAGCATTTT; size: .; D: TRBD1; length: 16; V: TRBV7-2; J: TRBJ1-5
CDR3: CASSLVETGSREQYF; DNA: TGTGCCAGCAGCTTAGTCGAGACAGGGAGTCGGGAGCAGTACTTC; size: .; D: TRBD1; length: 15; V: TRBV7-6; J: TRBJ2-7
CDR3: CASSLDRTRHNEQFF; DNA: TGTGCCAGCAGCTTAGATAGGACTCGCCACAATGAGCAGTTCTTC; size: .; D: .; length: 15; V: TRBV7-8; J: TRBJ2-1
CDR3: CSVEALGQGTGELFF; DNA: TGCAGCGTTGAGGCCCTAGGCCAGGGGACCGGGGAGCTGTTTTTT; size: .; D: .; length: 15; V: TRBV29-1; J: TRBJ2-2
CDR3: CASSFLLTAGGNTIYF; DNA: TGTGCCAGCAGTTTTCTCCTGACAGCCGGAGGAAACACCATATATTTT; size: once; D: .; length: 16; V: TRBV28; J: TRBJ1-3
CDR3: CASRSGTERGEKLFF; DNA: TGCGCCAGCAGATCCGGGACAGAAAGAGGTGAAAAACTGTTTTTT; size: .; D: TRBD1; length: 15; V: TRBV5-1; J: TRBJ1-4
CDR3: CASQTGEPNTIYF; DNA: TGTGCCAGTCAGACAGGGGAGCCAAACACCATATATTTT; size: .; D: TRBD1; length: 13; V: TRBV28; J: TRBJ1-3
CDR3: CASSPQKTGAQETQYF; DNA: TGTGCCAGCAGTCCGCAAAAGACAGGTGCCCAAGAGACCCAGTACTTC; size: .; D: .; length: 16; V: TRBV6-6; J: TRBJ2-5
CDR3: CASSTGPTDTQYF; DNA: TGCGCCAGCAGCACAGGTCCAACAGATACGCAGTATTTT; size: .; D: .; length: 13; V: TRBV5-1; J: TRBJ2-3
CDR3: CAISDPGGLRTEAFF; DNA: TGTGCCATCAGTGATCCGGGGGGCTTGAGGACTGAAGCTTTCTTT; size: .; D: .; length: 15; V: TRBV10-3; J: TRBJ1-1
CDR3: CASSPRMPWEQYF; DNA: TGTGCCAGCAGCCCTAGAATGCCGTGGGAGCAGTACTTC; size: .; D: .; length: 13; V: TRBV13; J: TRBJ2-7
CDR3: CASSYTGGYTEAFF; DNA: TGTGCCAGCAGTTACACAGGGGGCTACACTGAAGCTTTCTTT; size: few; D: TRBD1; length: 14; V: TRBV6-5; J: TRBJ1-1
CDR3: CAISLSGSSYEQYF; DNA: TGTGCCATCAGCCTTAGCGGGAGTTCCTACGAGCAGTACTTC; size: .; D: TRBD2; length: 14; V: TRBV10-3; J: TRBJ2-7
CDR3: CASSLGGLAGVNTDTQYF; DNA: TGTGCCAGCAGCTTGGGCGGGCTAGCGGGAGTCAACACAGATACGCAGTATTTT; size: .; D: TRBD2; length: 18; V: TRBV5-4; J: TRBJ2-3
CDR3: CASSLLSGEGTDTQYF; DNA: TGCGCCAGCAGCTTGTTGAGCGGGGAAGGCACAGATACGCAGTATTTT; size: .; D: TRBD2; length: 16; V: TRBV5-1; J: TRBJ2-3